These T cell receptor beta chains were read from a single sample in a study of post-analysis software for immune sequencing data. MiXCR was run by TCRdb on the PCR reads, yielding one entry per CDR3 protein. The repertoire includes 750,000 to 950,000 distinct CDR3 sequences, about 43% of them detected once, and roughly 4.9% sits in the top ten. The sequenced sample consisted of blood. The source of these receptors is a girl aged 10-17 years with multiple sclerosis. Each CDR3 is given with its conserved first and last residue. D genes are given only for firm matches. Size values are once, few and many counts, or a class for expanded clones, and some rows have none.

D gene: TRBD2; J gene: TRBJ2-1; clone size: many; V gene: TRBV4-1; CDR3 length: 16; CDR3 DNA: TGCGCCAGCAGCCAAGATGGGACTAGCGGGTACAATGAGCAGTTCTTC; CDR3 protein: CASSQDGTSGYNEQFF
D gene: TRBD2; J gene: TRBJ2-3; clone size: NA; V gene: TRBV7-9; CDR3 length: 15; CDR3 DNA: TGTGCCAGCACCACCGGGGGGACTAGCAAAGATACGCAGTATTTT; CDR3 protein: CASTTGGTSKDTQYF
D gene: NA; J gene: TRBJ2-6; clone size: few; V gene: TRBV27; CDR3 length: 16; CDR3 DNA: TGTGCCAGCAGTTCGTTTACAGACTCTGGGGCCAACGTCCTGACTTTC; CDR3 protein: CASSSFTDSGANVLTF
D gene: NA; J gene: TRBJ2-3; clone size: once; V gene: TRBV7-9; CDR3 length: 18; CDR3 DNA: TGTGCCAGCAGTCGAGGGGTCCCCGGGCGGGCCCGCACAGATACGCAGTATTTT; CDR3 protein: CASSRGVPGRARTDTQYF
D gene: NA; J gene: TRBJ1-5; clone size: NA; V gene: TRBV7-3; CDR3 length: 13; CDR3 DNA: TGTGCCAGCAGCTTAACAGGGTATCAGCCCCAGCATTTT; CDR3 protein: CASSLTGYQPQHF
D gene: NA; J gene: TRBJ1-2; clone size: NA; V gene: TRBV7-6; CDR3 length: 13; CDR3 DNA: TGTGCCAGCAGCCCTTTGTTAGGGGTATTGGACACCTTC; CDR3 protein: CASSPLLGVLDTF
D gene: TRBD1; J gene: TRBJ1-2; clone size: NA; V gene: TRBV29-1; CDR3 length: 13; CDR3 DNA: TGCAGCGTCAGAGGACAGGGAGGCTATGGCTACACCTTC; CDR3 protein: CSVRGQGGYGYTF
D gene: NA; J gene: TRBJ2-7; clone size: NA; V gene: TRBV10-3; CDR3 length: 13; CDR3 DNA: TGTGCCATCACGGCAGGGGCAACCTACGAGCAGTACTTC; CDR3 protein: CAITAGATYEQYF
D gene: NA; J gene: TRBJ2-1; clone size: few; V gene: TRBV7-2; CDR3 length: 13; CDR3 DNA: TGTGCCAGCAGCTTAGCTTCCACTAATGAGCAGTTCTTC; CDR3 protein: CASSLASTNEQFF
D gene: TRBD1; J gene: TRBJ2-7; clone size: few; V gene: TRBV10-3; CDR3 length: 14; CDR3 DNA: TGTGCCATCAGGCCGGGACAGGGTTTGTTCGAGCAGTACTTC; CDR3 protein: CAIRPGQGLFEQYF
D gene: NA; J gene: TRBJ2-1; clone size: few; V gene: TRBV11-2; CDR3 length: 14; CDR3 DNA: TGTGCCAGCAGCTTAGGACGGGCCACCAATGAGCAGTTCTTC; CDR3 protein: CASSLGRATNEQFF
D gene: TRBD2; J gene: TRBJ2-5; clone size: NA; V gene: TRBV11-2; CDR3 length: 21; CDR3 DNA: TGTGCCAGCAGCTTACACCTAAGGATGAGGCTAGCGGGAAGACGGCAAGAGACCCAGTACTTC; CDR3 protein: CASSLHLRMRLAGRRQETQYF
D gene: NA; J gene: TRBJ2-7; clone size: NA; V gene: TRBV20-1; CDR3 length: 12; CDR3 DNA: TGCAGTGCTAGAGGGGACGGGCAACACCAGTACTTC; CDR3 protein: CSARGDGQHQYF
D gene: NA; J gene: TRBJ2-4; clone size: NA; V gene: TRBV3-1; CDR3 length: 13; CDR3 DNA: TGTGCCAGCAGCCAAGATGGGCAATCGGAGCAGTACTTC; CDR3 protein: CASSQDGQSEQYF
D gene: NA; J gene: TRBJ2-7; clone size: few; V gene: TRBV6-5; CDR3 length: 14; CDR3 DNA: NA; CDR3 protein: CASSTSGLGYEQYF
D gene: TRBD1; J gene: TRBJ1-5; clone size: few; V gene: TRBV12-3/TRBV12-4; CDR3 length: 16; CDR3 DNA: TGTGCCAGCAGCTCACTAGCCGGGACAGGTGATCAGCCCCAGCATTTT; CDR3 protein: CASSSLAGTGDQPQHF
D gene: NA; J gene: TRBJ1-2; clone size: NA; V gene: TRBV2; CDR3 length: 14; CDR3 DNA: TGTGCCAGCAGCCAACGGGACATTAACTATGGCTACACCTTC; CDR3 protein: CASSQRDINYGYTF
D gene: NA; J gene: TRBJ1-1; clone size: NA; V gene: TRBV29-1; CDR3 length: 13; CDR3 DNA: TGCAGCGTTGAAGGACACCAGAACACTGAAGCTTTCTTT; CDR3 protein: CSVEGHQNTEAFF
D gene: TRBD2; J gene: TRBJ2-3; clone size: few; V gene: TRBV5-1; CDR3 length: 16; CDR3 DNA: TGCGCCAGCAGCCCGGGGGTAGCGGGAGCCTCAGATACGCAGTATTTT; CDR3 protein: CASSPGVAGASDTQYF
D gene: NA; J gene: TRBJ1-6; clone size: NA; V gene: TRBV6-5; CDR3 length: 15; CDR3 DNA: TGTGCCAGCAGCCCTGGACAGTCCTATAATTCACCCCTCCACTTT; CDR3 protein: CASSPGQSYNSPLHF
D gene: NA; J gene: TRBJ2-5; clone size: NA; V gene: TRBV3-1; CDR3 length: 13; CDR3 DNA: TGTGCCAGCAACCGACTAACACAAGAGACCCAGTACTTC; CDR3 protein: CASNRLTQETQYF
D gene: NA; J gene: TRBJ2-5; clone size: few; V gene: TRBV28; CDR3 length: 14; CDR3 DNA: TGTGCCAGCAGTTTGCGGAGAGGCCCAGAGACCCAGTACTTC; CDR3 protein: CASSLRRGPETQYF
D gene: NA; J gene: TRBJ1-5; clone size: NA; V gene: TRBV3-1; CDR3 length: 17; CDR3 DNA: TGTGCCAGCAGCCAACCCCCTGGGCAGGGCGACAATCAGCCCCAGCATTTT; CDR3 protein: CASSQPPGQGDNQPQHF
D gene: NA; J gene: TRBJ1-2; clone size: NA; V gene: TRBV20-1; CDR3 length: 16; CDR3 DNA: TGCAGTGCTAGACGAGGGCCTTCCTATAATTCGCCTGGCTACACCTTC; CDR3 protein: CSARRGPSYNSPGYTF
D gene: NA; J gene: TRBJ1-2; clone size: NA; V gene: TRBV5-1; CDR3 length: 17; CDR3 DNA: TGCGCCAGCAGCTTGACAGGTGACGGCTTGGGTCGTGGGGGCTACACCTTC; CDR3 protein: CASSLTGDGLGRGGYTF
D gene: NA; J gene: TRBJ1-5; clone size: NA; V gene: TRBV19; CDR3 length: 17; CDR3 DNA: TGTGCCAGTAGTATAGAAGGGCTGAACGGGGACAATCAGCCCCAGCATTTT; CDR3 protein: CASSIEGLNGDNQPQHF
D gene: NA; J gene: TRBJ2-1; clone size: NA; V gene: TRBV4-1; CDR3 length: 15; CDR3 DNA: TGCGCCAGCAGCCAAGATGGTATTAAATCCGTTGAGCAGTTCTTC; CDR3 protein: CASSQDGIKSVEQFF
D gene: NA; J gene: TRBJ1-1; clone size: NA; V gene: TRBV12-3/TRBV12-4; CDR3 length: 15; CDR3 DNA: TGTGCCAGCAGTCAGCGACAGGCAAGAAACACTGAAGCTTTCTTT; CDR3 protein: CASSQRQARNTEAFF
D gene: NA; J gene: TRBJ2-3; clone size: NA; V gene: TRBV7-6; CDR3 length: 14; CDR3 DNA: TGTGCCAGCAGCTTAGTCGGCCAGTTAGATACGCAGTATTTT; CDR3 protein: CASSLVGQLDTQYF
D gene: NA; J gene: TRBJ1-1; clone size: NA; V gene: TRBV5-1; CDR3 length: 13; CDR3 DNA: TGCGCCAGCAGTTTCCGGACGGGCACTGAAGCTTTCTTT; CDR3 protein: CASSFRTGTEAFF
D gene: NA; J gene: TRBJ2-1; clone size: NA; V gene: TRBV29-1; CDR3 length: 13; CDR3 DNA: TGCAGCGTTAAACTAGCTAAGAGCAATGGGCAGTTCTTC; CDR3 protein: CSVKLAKSNGQFF
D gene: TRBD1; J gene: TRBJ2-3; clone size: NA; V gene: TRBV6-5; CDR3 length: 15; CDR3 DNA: TGTGCCAGCAGTTATTGGGACAGTAGCACAGATACGCAGTATTTT; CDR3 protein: CASSYWDSSTDTQYF
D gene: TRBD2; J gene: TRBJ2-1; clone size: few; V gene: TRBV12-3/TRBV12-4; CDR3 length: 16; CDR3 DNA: TGTGCCAGCAGCCCTCCGGGACTAGCCCTCTACAATGAGCAGTTCTTC; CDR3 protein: CASSPPGLALYNEQFF
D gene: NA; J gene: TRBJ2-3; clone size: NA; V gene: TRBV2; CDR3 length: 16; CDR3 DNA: TGTGCCAGCAGTGATGAGGTTGTGGAGAGCACAGATACGCAGTATTTT; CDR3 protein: CASSDEVVESTDTQYF
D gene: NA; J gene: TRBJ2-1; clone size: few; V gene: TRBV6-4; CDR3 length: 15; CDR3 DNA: TGTGCCAGCAGTGACTCGTATGGATCTAGCAATGAGCAGTTCTTC; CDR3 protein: CASSDSYGSSNEQFF
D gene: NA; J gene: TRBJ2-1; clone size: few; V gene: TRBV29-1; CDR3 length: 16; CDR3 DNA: TGCAGCGTTGAAGATCTGGACCCTAGCTCCTACAATGAGCAGTTCTTC; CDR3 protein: CSVEDLDPSSYNEQFF
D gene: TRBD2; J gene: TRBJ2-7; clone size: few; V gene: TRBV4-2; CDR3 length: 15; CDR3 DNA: TGTGCCAGCAGCCCATTGACTAGCGGAACCTACGAGCAGTACTTC; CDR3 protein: CASSPLTSGTYEQYF
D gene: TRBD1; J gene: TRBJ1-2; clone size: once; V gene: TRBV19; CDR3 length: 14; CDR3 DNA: TGTGCCACGCAAAACAGGGGTCTTAACTATGGCTACACCTTC; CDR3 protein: CATQNRGLNYGYTF
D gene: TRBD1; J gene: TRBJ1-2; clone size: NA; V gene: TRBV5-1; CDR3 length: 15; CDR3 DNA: TGCGCCAGCAGCCGCGGGACAGGCCTTAACTATGGCTACACCTTC; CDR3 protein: CASSRGTGLNYGYTF
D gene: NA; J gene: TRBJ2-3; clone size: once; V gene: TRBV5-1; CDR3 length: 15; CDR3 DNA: TGCGCCAGCAGCTTGCAGGGCCCAGGAGAAGATACGCAGTATTTT; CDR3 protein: CASSLQGPGEDTQYF
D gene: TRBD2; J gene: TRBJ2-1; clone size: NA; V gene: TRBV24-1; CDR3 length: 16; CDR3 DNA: TGTGCCACCAGTGATCGGGACTACCGCTCCTACAATGAGCAGTTCTTC; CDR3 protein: CATSDRDYRSYNEQFF
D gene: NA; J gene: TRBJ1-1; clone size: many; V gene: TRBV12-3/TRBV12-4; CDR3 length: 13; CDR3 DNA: TGTGCCAGCAGTTTAGCTACAGGGACAGAAGCTTTCTTT; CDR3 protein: CASSLATGTEAFF
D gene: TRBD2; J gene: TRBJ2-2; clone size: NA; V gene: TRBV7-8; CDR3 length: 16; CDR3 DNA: TGTGCCAGCAGCCTAACTAGCGGGTTACTCACCGGGGAGCTGTTTTTT; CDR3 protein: CASSLTSGLLTGELFF
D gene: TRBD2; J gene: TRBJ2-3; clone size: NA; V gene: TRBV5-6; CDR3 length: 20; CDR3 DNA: TGTGCCAGCAGCGGTCCGGAACTAGCGGGAGGGAGGACGGGCACAGATACGCAGTATTTT; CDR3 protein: CASSGPELAGGRTGTDTQYF
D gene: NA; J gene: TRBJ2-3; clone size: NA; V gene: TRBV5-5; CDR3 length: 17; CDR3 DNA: TGTGCCAGCAGCTTGGACCTCCCACGGAGTAGCACAGATACGCAGTATTTT; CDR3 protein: CASSLDLPRSSTDTQYF
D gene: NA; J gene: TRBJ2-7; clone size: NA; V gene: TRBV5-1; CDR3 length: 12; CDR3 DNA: TGCGCCAGCAGCTTGGACGACTACGAGCAGTACTTC; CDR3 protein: CASSLDDYEQYF